This T cell receptor (beta chain) stems from a study of blood T cell repertoires in COVID-19 (dated by TCRdb to about 2020). Context from the whole study: Samples covering the acute and convalescent phases of COVID-19 were provided by collaborators in the United States, Italy and Spain. The prospective study material was composed of cDNA or gDNA derived from T cells, B-cell-depleted T cells, or PBMCs. Subjects who had been exposed to COVID-19, were actively infected with it, or had recovered from it provided the deeply sampled blood TCRbeta repertoires that made up the dataset. A freely available public database, intended as a resource for researchers studying the immune response to SARS-CoV-2, is where the repertoires were released. Samples were obtained from the ongoing ImmuneRACE study (first 160 participants) and from approximately 1,200 subjects provided by 6 global collaborators. Sample metadata almost always included a de-identified subject ID, COVID-19 status, age in years and sex. Where available, HLA class I and class II types were taken from metadata supplied by the sample provider and were not determined by assay-based typing. Points the paper makes about the study in general: The amount of clinical and demographic metadata varied by source and participant and was provided uncurated.

A second Seattle source provided samples from volunteer blood donors who had recovered from COVID-19. Collaborating institutions collected whole blood in K2EDTA tubes following their own protocols. Collaborator samples were shipped for TCRbeta analysis as frozen whole blood, isolated PBMCs, or DNA extracted from either sample type. Reading the germline V gene (reference sequence) gives CDR1 WNHNN and CDR2 SYGVQD. The CDR3 goes from the cysteine to the phenylalanine over 14 residues. Only CDR3 DNA remains: 42 bases, in frame from the first base. V is shortened by 3 bases, J by 5 bases, and the region joining them spans 11 bases. This clone was recorded a few times. Its specific antigen is unknown. Per-nucleotide qualities are absent, and no much larger clonotype sits a single base away. TCRbeta CDR3 regions were amplified from genomic DNA using the immunoSEQ Assay, a bias-controlled multiplex PCR. In the authors' own workflow: The number of nucleated cells in each sample was estimated by amplification of reference gene primers within the assay. Sequence reads were collapsed and filtered to measure the absolute abundance of every unique TCRbeta CDR3 rearrangement. Productive Simpson clonality was computed per sample as the square root of Simpson's diversity index over productive rearrangements. TCRdb retrieved this table from immuneACCESS and kept in-frame rearrangements only. Not all clones are present; in checked studies, unresolved V genes account for under half, and no reason is known for the remainder. The DNA was the basis for D and trimming; V, J and clone size are from that table. Within this sample are 250,000 or so clones, with 84% of them counted one time only. Of the sample, about 1.6% is held by the ten largest clones.

The sequence is built from TRBV10-1 and TRBJ2-1, with the D gene uncertain. Sequences were obtained from peripheral blood. The source is a woman aged 40 to 50 who had recovered from COVID-19. The encoded CDR3 is CASSERVGDNEQFF. The nucleotides are TGCGCCAGCAGTGAACGAGTGGGCGACAATGAGCAGTTCTTC.